This entry features one T cell receptor beta chain sequence. Its antigen is currently not known. Per-base quality was not reported, and no clone a single base away is much larger than it. High-throughput TCRbeta CDR3 sequencing of frozen genomic DNA was performed by immunoSEQ, with PCR amplification, mapping, bias correction and internal controls included. Per the source publication's procedure: Productive rearrangements were kept, and unique TCRbeta sequences were defined by CDR3 nucleotide sequence plus V and J gene. A sequence counted as donor-reactive only if the sequence showed at least 5-fold expansion in CFSE-low cells compared with unstimulated pre-transplant cells and had a frequency of at least 0.01%. Minimum frequency thresholds were set for each subject on the basis of the unstimulated sample with the lowest template count, so that a detection power of at least 90% was ensured. Repertoire turnover was measured by Jensen-Shannon divergence between the top 1000 TCRbeta sequences post- and pre-transplant. Changes in detection of donor-reactive sequences were tested with two-sided Fisher's exact tests. In TCRdb, the immuneACCESS table is reduced to in-frame sequences with V and J assigned. These tables do not hold every clone; where another copy was compared, an unresolved V gene accounts for under half, and the others remain unexplained. The DNA gave D and trimming, while V, J and clone size come from that table. This sample has about 51,000 clones in its table, and 85% to 90% of those were observed once. The top ten clonotypes cover about an eighth of the sample.

Thawed unstimulated PBMCs were stained for CD3, CD4 and CD8 and FACS-sorted into CD3+CD4+ and CD3+CD8+ populations. Each of the 8 studied subjects was randomized to immunosuppression withdrawal. Genomic DNA was isolated with the Qiagen DNeasy Blood and Tissue Kit. The CDR3 covers 15 residues, taking in both the cysteine and the phenylalanine. The retained sequence is limited to the CDR3, 45 bases, with the frame set at the first base. CDR1 SGDLS and CDR2 YYNGEE were looked up in the germline V gene. V and J are truncated by 0 bases and 1 base respectively, leaving an intervening sequence of 11 bases. This entry belongs to a study of T cell clones after liver transplantation (dated by TCRdb to the late 2010s). Some background on the complete study: The samples were obtained from ITN030ST, a randomized trial that attempted immunosuppression withdrawal within 2 years after liver transplantation. Donor-reactive T cell clones were identified by TCRbeta sequencing after a pre-transplant mixed lymphocyte reaction and then tracked in post-transplant blood. As an antigen-independent comparator for donor-reactive sequences, third party-reactive TCRbeta sequences were also identified from pre-transplant MLRs. Of the eight recipients, a few were HCV-positive, while the remaining recipients had been transplanted for non-autoimmune, non-viral indications. No induction therapy was given to the subjects, and standard immunosuppression was administered until randomization at 12-24 months post-transplant. To count as tolerant, a recipient had to stay completely off immunosuppression for at least one year without liver enzymes climbing beyond twice the upper limit of normal. Blood samples were taken pre-transplant, pre-randomization before withdrawal, and post-randomization after full withdrawal or failed withdrawal. A cohort of 8 liver transplant recipients was studied, of whom 3 were classified as tolerant and 5 as non-tolerant. What the study reported, not specific to this receptor: After accounting for repertoire turnover, donor-reactive detection was significantly reduced in 7 of 8 subjects for CD4 and 8 of 8 for CD8. Circulating donor-reactive CD4 TCRbeta sequences fell significantly post-transplant in most of the 8 subjects, irrespective of tolerance or HCV status. In two subjects, low numbers of available donor cells limited the measurable donor-reactive repertoire. Without allograft tissue specimens, donor-reactive T cells may have migrated into the graft rather than being deleted. The conclusions were preliminary, being limited by small, heterogeneous patient numbers and by non-standardized post-transplant time points. The decline in donor-reactive sequences exceeded the decline in third party-reactive sequences, suggesting partial antigen-specific deletion that was unrelated to withdrawal success.

The rearrangement combines TRBV9 with TRBJ2-7, with the D gene uncertain. The material was CD8+ T cells from blood, obtained 12 months after liver transplant. The clonotype originates from a human patient who received a liver transplant. After a transplant, certain T cells may trace back to the graft donor. The bases read TGTGCCAGCAGCGTAGGTTATCATTGGTCCTACGAGCAGTACTTC. Its product reads: CASSVGYHWSYEQYF.